These 21 T cell receptor beta chains originate from one sample sequenced in a study of memory CD4+ T cells and cytomegalovirus serostatus. Single viable CD3+CD4+CD8-CD45RO+ cells were sorted as the memory CD4+ T cells. The method was immunoSEQ multiplex PCR; TCRdb's version includes in-frame clones alone and lacks a portion of them. The table shows under 85,000 clones, with around 78% occurring only once. Input material: memory CD4+ T cells from blood. These receptors came from an adult in good health and CMV-seropositive.

CDR3 DNA sequence: TGCGCCAGCAGTGCTGTCCGGCTCGGGGGCTACACCTTC. Its protein is CASSAVRLGGYTF. This chain uses TRBV10-1 with TRBJ1-2; D remains unclear. CDR1 WNHNN and CDR2 SYGVQD come from the germline V gene (reference sequence). Trimming pared 4 bases from V and 8 bases from J, leaving 14 bases between. The CDR3 consists of 13 residues.

This chain links TRBV11-3 with TRBJ2-4, with D tentatively TRBD1 or TRBD2 (5 bases each). Germline-derived CDR1 and CDR2 are SGHNT and YENEEA. The CDR3 contains 17 residues. Trimming removed 0 bases at V and 2 bases at J, with 14 bases between. The DNA of the CDR3 is TGTGCCAGCAGCTTAGATTCGTCAGGGAGCACCAAAAACATTCAGTACTTC. This translates into CASSLDSSGSTKNIQYF.

The chain carries TRBV4-1 and TRBJ1-5; no firm D call. V gave up 1 base and J gave up 2 bases, with 15 bases separating them. The V gene's germline CDR1 is MGHRA and CDR2 YSYEKL. The CDR3 runs 17 residues. DNA for the CDR3: TGCGCCAGCAGCCAAGTGCCCCCCAGGTGGGGCAATCAGCCCCAGCATTTT. Its protein is CASSQVPPRWGNQPQHF.

The V gene is TRBV2, the J gene TRBJ1-6; unclear D gene. This CDR3 contains 13 residues. Germline CDR1 SNHLY, CDR2 FYNNEI. The ends were cut back, 6 bases at V and 1 base at J, with 4 bases in the middle. The CDR3 DNA reads TGTGCCAGCAGAATATCCTATAATTCACCCCTCCACTTT. It encodes CASRISYNSPLHF.

As regards this clone: In the same sample, other DNA sequences code for this CDR3. V usage is TRBV29-1 and J usage is TRBJ1-2; TRBD1 is a possible D gene (5 bases). Trimming took 3 bases from V and 8 from J, leaving 10 bases between them. The CDR3 length is 11 residues. The germline gives CDR1 SQVTM, CDR2 ANQGSEA. CDR3 loop: CSVDPGGGYTF. The CDR3 region has the DNA TGCAGCGTTGATCCCGGGGGGGGCTACACCTTC.

This clone has more than one count but fewer than ten. The chain links TRBV14 to TRBJ2-1; 8 bases align to TRBD2. The CDR3 is made up of 15 amino acids. The V segment lost 4 bases and the J segment 4 bases; nucleotides outside the gene matches: 6. The germline CDR1 and CDR2 sequences are SGHDN and FVKESK. This CDR3 reads CASSPLGTRYNEQFF. CDR3 sequence (DNA): TGTGCCAGCAGCCCCCTTGGGACTAGGTACAATGAGCAGTTCTTC.

CDR3 amino acids: CATRQGDSPLHF. The CDR3 bases are TGTGCCACCCGACAGGGGGATTCACCCCTCCACTTT. The rearrangement joins TRBV6-6 to TRBJ1-6; 9 bases align to TRBD1. Germline trimming cut 10 bases from V and 8 bases from J; bases unmatched to any gene: 3. This CDR3 is 12 amino acids long. The germline CDR1 and CDR2 sequences are MNHNY and SVGAGI (reference sequence).

This clone showed up just a few times. The CDR3 reads CASSLGRWSFRNEQFF. Written as DNA, the CDR3 is TGCGCCAGCAGCCTGGGCCGATGGAGTTTTCGCAATGAGCAGTTCTTC. The chain joins TRBV5-1 to TRBJ2-1; D is ambiguous. The germline gives CDR1 SGHRS, CDR2 YFSETQ. The CDR3 contains 16 residues. Trimming left V 4 bases short and J 6 bases short, with 20 bases between.

On this clone itself: The junction departs from germline at one end; a sequencing error may be responsible. The V and J genes are TRBV7-2 and TRBJ2-7; a possible D gene is TRBD1 (5 bases). In germline, CDR1 is SGHTA, CDR2 FQGNSA. The CDR3 runs to 12 residues. CDR3 bases: TGTGCCAGCAGCTTGTCAGGGTTACGGGCCTCATTC. Translation: CASSLSGLRASF.

The V call is TRBV18, the J call TRBJ1-2; 9 bases are a match to TRBD1. V dropped 3 bases and J dropped 4; count of bases not matched to a gene: 3. There are 14 residues in the CDR3. Germline CDR1 and CDR2: KGHSH and LQKENI. The CDR3 region is CASSPRQGVYGYTF. In DNA, the CDR3 is TGTGCCAGCTCACCCCGACAGGGGGTCTATGGCTACACCTTC.

Only one count was recorded for this clone. V is TRBV4-2 and J is TRBJ2-3; perhaps TRBD2 as D (7 bases). This CDR3 has 16 amino acids. Trimming pared 0 bases from V and 1 base from J, leaving 11 bases between. CDR1 and CDR2 from the germline V gene are LGHNA and YNFKEQ. CDR3 protein: CASSQDSGGGTDTQYF. CDR3 nucleotide sequence: TGTGCCAGCAGCCAAGATTCGGGGGGCGGCACAGATACGCAGTATTTT.

The V gene is TRBV7-2, the J gene TRBJ2-7, with a possible D match to TRBD2 (7 bases). The CDR3 has 15 residues. The V end was cut by 4 bases, the J end by 3 bases, with 16 bases between. Looked up from germline, CDR1 is SGHTA and CDR2 is FQGNSA. The DNA for the CDR3 is TGTGCCAGCAGCTCCGCGGGGGCCTGGAACTACGAGCAGTACTTC. Amino acid sequence: CASSSAGAWNYEQYF.

This chain joins TRBV7-8 and TRBJ2-3, with 11 bases matching TRBD2. The V gene's germline CDR1 is SGHVS and CDR2 FQNEAQ. The junction had 9 bases not matched to a gene; V was cut back by 3 bases and J by 7 bases. CDR3 size: 16 residues. CDR3 coding DNA: TGTGCCAGCAGCTTCCAGGGACTAGCGGACGGAAATACGCAGTATTTT. Its protein product is CASSFQGLADGNTQYF.

The genes are TRBV2 and TRBJ1-2; D ambiguous. Per the germline V gene, CDR1 is SNHLY and CDR2 is FYNNEI. This CDR3 has 13 amino acids. V was cut by 4 bases and J by 0 bases, with 6 bases left in between. The CDR3 bases are TGTGCCAGCAGTGTGGCTACTAACTATGGCTACACCTTC. As protein: CASSVATNYGYTF. Variable domain in full (rest from reference TRBV2 and TRBJ1-2): EPEVTQTPSHQVTQMGQEVILRCVPISNHLYFYWYRQILGQKVEFLVSFYNNEISEKSEIFDDQFSVERPDGSNFTLKIRSTKLEDSAMYFCASSVATNYGYTFGSGTRLTVV.

This clone was observed a few times. The J gene is TRBJ1-5, the V gene TRBV4-3; tentative D call: TRBD1 (5 bases). This CDR3 region has 14 residues. The V end was cut by 0 bases, the J end by 11 bases, with 14 bases between. Germline values: CDR1 LGHNA, CDR2 YSLEER. CDR3 protein: CASSQDRDLPAQHF. The CDR3 DNA follows: TGCGCCAGCAGCCAAGATCGGGACCTCCCAGCCCAGCATTTT.

V and J are TRBV19 and TRBJ2-3; D ambiguous. The germline gives CDR1 LNHDA, CDR2 SQIVND (reference sequence). Trimming took off 10 bases at V and 2 bases at J, with 13 bases between the two ends. The CDR3 runs to 13 residues. The CDR3 loop reads CATTVQDTDTQYF. CDR3 nucleotides: TGTGCCACCACCGTGCAGGACACAGATACGCAGTATTTT.

The chain combines TRBV6-5 with TRBJ1-2; no clear D. CDR1 and CDR2 from the germline V gene are MNHEY and SVGAGI. The V and J ends lost 6 bases and 2 bases respectively, with 16 bases between them. The CDR3 has 15 amino acids. CDR3 DNA: TGTGCCAGCAGCCCGACGAGGGATGGGAACTATGGCTACACCTTC. This codes for CASSPTRDGNYGYTF.

The rearrangement uses TRBV5-4 and TRBJ1-2; 8 nucleotides line up with TRBD1. Germline V gives CDR1 SGHNT, CDR2 YYREEE (reference sequence). Unmatched junction bases numbered 10, after V lost 4 bases and J lost 8 bases. The CDR3 consists of 14 residues. The CDR3 bases are TGTGCCAGCAGCCGGGGACAGGCATTTGGCGGCTACACCTTC. The encoded protein is CASSRGQAFGGYTF.

The chain uses TRBV7-2 and TRBJ1-1; D is undetermined. Germline CDR1 and CDR2: SGHTA and FQGNSA. The CDR3 loop spans 13 amino acids. V shed 4 bases and J shed 7 bases, with 13 bases lying between them. The chain's CDR3 is CASSSGVGSEAFF. The CDR3 DNA is TGTGCCAGCAGCTCCGGGGTGGGCAGTGAAGCTTTCTTT.

Points on this clone: This may arise from a read error, as a much more abundant clone is one base away. Different DNA sequences within this sample yield the same CDR3. The chain carries TRBV7-8 and TRBJ1-5; D is unclear. The CDR3 runs to 13 residues. Germline assignment: CDR1 SGHVS and CDR2 FQNEAQ. The chain's CDR3 is CASSLAANQPQHF. Written as DNA, the CDR3 is TGTGCCAGCAGTTTAGCGGCCAATCAGCCCCAGCATTTT.

This chain connects TRBV6-6 to TRBJ1-2; D remains ambiguous. CDR1 is MNHNY and CDR2 is SVGAGI in the germline V gene (reference sequence). The V end was cut by 6 bases, the J end by 3 bases, with 11 bases between. CDR3 length: 13 amino acids. The CDR3 DNA is TGTGCCAGCAGGCTACTACGGGACTATGGCTACACCTTC. Translation: CASRLLRDYGYTF.